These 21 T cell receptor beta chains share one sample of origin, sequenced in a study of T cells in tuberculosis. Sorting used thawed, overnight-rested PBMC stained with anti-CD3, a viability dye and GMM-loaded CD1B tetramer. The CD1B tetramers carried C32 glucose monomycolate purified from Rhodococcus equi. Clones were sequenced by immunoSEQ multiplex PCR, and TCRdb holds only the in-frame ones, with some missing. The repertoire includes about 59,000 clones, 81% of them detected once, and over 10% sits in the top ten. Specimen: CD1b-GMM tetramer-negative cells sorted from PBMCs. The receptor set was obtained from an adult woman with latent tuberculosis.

The CDR3 spells CASSPNTVYEQYF. CDR3 coding DNA: TGTGCCAGCAGTCCTAATACAGTCTACGAGCAGTACTTC. The V call is TRBV28, the J call TRBJ2-7, with D unclear. Trimming took 5 bases from V and 3 from J, leaving 11 bases between them. The CDR3 has 13 residues. The germline CDR1 and CDR2 sequences are MDHEN and SYDVKM.

The CDR3: CASSPSRGPNTEAFF. As DNA, the CDR3 is TGTGCCAGTAGTCCGAGCAGGGGGCCAAACACTGAAGCTTTCTTT. This chain connects TRBV19 to TRBJ1-1, with 8 nucleotides matching TRBD1. Germline V gives CDR1 LNHDA, CDR2 SQIVND (reference sequence). The trim removed 5 bases at V and 2 bases at J, leaving 7 bases unmatched. The CDR3 is made up of 15 amino acids.

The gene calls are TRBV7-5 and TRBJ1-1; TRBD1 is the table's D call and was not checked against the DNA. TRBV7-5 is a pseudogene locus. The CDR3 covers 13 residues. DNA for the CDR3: TGTGCCAGAAGCTGGCAGGGGGACACTGAAGCTTTCTTT. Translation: CARSWQGDTEAFF.

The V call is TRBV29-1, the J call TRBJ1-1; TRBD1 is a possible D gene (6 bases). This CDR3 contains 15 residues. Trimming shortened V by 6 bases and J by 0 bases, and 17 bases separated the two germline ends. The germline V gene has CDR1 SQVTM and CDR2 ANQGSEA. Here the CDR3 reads CSVVTGGRVNTEAFF. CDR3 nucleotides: TGCAGCGTCGTAACTGGGGGCAGGGTGAACACTGAAGCTTTCTTT.

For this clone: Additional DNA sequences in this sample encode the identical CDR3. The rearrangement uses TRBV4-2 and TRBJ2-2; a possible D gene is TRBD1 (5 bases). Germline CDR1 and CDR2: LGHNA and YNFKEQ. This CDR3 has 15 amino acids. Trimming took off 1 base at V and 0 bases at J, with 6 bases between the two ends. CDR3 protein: CASSQATANTGELFF. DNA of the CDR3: TGTGCCAGCAGCCAAGCGACAGCGAACACCGGGGAGCTGTTTTTT.

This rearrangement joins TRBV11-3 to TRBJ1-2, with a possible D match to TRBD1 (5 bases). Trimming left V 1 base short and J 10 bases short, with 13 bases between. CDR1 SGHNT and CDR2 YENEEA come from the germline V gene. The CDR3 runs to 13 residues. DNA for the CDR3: TGTGCCAGCAGCTTAGGCGGGACTTTTGCCTACACCTTC. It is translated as CASSLGGTFAYTF. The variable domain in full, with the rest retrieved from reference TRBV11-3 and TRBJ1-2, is EAGVVQSPRYKIIEKKQPVAFWCNPISGHNTLYWYLQNLGQGPELLIRYENEEAVDDSQLPKDRFSAERLKGVDSTLKIQPAELGDSAVYLCASSLGGTFAYTFGSGTRLTVV.

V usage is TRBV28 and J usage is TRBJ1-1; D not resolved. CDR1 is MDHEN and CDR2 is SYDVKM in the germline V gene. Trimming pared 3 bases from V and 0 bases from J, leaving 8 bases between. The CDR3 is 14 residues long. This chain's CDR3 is CASSFRRVNTEAFF. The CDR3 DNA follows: TGTGCCAGCAGTTTCCGGCGGGTGAACACTGAAGCTTTCTTT.

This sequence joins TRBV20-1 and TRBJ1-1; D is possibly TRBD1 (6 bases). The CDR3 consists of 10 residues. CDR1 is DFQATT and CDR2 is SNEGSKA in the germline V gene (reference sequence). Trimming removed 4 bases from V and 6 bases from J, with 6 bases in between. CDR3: CSAKGAEAFF. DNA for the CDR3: TGCAGTGCTAAGGGGGCTGAAGCTTTCTTT.

CDR3 sequence reads: CASSYGTGEREQFF. DNA for the CDR3: TGTGCCAGCAGTTACGGGACAGGGGAGCGTGAGCAGTTCTTC. The chain has TRBV6-5 and TRBJ2-1, with 10 bases identical to TRBD1. Germline trimming cut 2 bases from V and 9 bases from J; bases unmatched to any gene: 4. Germline V gene lookup returns CDR1 MNHEY and CDR2 SVGAGI. The CDR3 has 14 amino acids.

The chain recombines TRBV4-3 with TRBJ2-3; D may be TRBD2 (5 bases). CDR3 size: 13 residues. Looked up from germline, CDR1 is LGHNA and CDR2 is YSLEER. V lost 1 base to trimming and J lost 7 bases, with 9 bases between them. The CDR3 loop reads CASSQASLNTQYF. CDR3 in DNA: TGCGCCAGCAGCCAAGCTAGCCTGAATACGCAGTATTTT.

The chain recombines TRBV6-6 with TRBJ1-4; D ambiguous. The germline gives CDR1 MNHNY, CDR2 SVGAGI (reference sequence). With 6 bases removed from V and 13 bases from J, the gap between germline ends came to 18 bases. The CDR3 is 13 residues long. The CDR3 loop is CASRTGGVPGLFF. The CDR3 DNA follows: TGTGCCAGCAGAACCGGCGGGGTCCCGGGACTGTTTTTT.

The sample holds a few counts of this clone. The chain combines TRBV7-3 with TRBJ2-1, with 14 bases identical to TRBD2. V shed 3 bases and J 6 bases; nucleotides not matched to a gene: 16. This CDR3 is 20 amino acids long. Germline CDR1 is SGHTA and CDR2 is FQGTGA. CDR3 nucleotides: TGTGCCAGCAGCTTCCGAGCCCCCGGGACTAGCGGGAGCGCCTTCAATGAGCAGTTCTTC. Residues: CASSFRAPGTSGSAFNEQFF.

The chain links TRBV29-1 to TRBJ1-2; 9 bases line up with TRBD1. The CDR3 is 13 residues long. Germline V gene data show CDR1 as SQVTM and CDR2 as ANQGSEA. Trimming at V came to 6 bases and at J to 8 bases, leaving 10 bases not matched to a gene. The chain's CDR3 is CSVLPQGAAGYTF. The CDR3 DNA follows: TGCAGCGTCCTCCCACAGGGGGCGGCGGGCTACACCTTC.

The CDR3 reads CASSHFPGARNTEAFF. CDR3 nucleotides: TGTGCCAGCAGCCATTTCCCGGGAGCCCGGAACACTGAAGCTTTCTTT. The chain links TRBV7-9 to TRBJ1-1; D is uncertain. The CDR3 covers 16 residues. Germline CDR1 reads SEHNR; CDR2 reads FQNEAQ (reference sequence). V gave up 5 bases and J gave up 1 base, with 17 bases separating them.

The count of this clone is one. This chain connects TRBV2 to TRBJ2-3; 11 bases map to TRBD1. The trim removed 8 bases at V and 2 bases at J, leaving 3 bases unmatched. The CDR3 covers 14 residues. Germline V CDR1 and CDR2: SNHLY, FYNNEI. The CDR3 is CASLGQGATDTQYF. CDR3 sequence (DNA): TGTGCCAGCCTCGGACAGGGGGCCACAGATACGCAGTATTTT.

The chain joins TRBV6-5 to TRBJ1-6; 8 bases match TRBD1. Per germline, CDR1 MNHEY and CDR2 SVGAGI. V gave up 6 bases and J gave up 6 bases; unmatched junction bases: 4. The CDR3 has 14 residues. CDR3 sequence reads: CASSRTGINSPLHF. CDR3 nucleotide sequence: TGTGCCAGCAGCAGGACAGGGATTAATTCACCCCTCCACTTT.

This CDR3 is CASSLEGKSNTIYF. The DNA for the CDR3 is TGTGCCAGCAGCCTAGAGGGTAAATCGAACACCATATATTTT. V is TRBV6-5 and J is TRBJ1-3; D unclear. The V end was cut by 6 bases, the J end by 7 bases, with 16 bases between. The CDR3 has 14 residues. CDR1 and CDR2 (germline): MNHEY, SVGAGI.

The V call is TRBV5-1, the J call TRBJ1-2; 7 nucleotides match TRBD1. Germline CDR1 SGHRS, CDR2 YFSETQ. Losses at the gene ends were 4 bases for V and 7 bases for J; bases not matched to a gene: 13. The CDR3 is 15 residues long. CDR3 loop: CASSPEGDSTRGYTF. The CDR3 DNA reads TGCGCCAGCAGCCCCGAGGGGGACAGTACACGTGGCTACACCTTC.

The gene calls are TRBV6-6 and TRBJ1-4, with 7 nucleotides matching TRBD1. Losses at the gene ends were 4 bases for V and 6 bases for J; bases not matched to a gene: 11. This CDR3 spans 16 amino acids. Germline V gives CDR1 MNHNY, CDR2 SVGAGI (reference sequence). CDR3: CASSSRGYTGDEKLFF. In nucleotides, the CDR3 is TGTGCCAGCAGTTCAAGGGGCTATACAGGGGATGAAAAACTGTTTTTT.

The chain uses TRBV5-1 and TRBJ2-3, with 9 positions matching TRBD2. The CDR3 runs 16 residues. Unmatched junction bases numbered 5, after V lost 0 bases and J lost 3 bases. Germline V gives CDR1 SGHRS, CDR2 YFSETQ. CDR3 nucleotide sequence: TGCGCCAGCAGCTTGGCGGTGGCGGGGGGGACAGATACGCAGTATTTT. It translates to CASSLAVAGGTDTQYF.

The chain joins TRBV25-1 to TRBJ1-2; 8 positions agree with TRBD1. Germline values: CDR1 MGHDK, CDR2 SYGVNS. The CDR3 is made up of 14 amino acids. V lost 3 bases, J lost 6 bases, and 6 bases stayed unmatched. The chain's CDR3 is CASSDFRTGNGYTF. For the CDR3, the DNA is TGTGCCAGCAGTGACTTTAGGACAGGGAATGGCTACACCTTC.